Below, one TCR beta chain is given with its context. This sample was included in a study of blood T cell repertoires in COVID-19. The method was immunoSEQ multiplex PCR; TCRdb's version includes in-frame clones alone and lacks a portion of them. The table lists 130,000 or so clones, about 81% of them singletons. Trimming took 2 bases from V and 3 from J, leaving 12 bases between them. The CDR3 extends over 15 amino acids. Germline V gene lookup returns CDR1 SGHRS and CDR2 YFSETQ. This TCR derives from an elderly woman with acute or convalescent COVID-19. The chain carries TRBV5-1 and TRBJ2-1; tentative D call: TRBD1 (6 bases). Sequenced input: peripheral blood. The CDR3: CASSFTGTNYNEQFF. DNA of the CDR3: TGCGCCAGCAGCTTTACCGGGACAAACTACAATGAGCAGTTCTTC. Full variable domain (outside the CDR3, taken from reference TRBV5-1 and TRBJ2-1): KAGVTQTPRYLIKTRGQQVTLSCSPISGHRSVSWYQQTPGQGLQFLFEYFSETQRNKGNFPGRFSGRQFSNSRSEMNVSTLELGDSALYLCASSFTGTNYNEQFFGPGTRLTVL.